The 29 T cell receptor beta chains in this list originate from one sample, sequenced in a study of blood T cell repertoires in COVID-19. Sequencing was performed with immunoSEQ multiplex PCR; in TCRdb, only in-frame clones are kept and a portion is missing. The data show around 240,000 clones, about 90% seen once. Source material: PBMCs or T cells enriched from blood (not recorded which). These receptors were collected from a man aged 45-60 years who had been exposed to COVID-19.

The rearrangement links TRBV18 to TRBJ1-2; no clear D. This CDR3 contains 14 residues. V dropped 0 bases and J dropped 4 bases, with 9 bases sitting between them. Germline V CDR1 and CDR2: KGHSH, LQKENI. Here the CDR3 reads CASSPPEVGYGYTF. CDR3 bases: TGTGCCAGCTCACCACCCGAGGTTGGCTATGGCTACACCTTC.

The V and J genes are TRBV5-1 and TRBJ2-1, with 7 bases that match TRBD2. The CDR3 spans 15 residues. The V and J ends lost 0 bases and 3 bases, in that order; junction bases with no gene match: 3. Per the germline V gene, CDR1 is SGHRS and CDR2 is YFSETQ. CDR3 nucleotide sequence: TGCGCCAGCAGCTTGGCTAGCGGCTTCTACAATGAGCAGTTCTTC. Amino acids: CASSLASGFYNEQFF.

With respect to this clone: Other DNA sequences in the sample encode the same CDR3. CDR3 protein: CASSLSGPYEQYF. The CDR3 bases are TGCGCCAGCAGCTTATCAGGTCCCTACGAGCAGTACTTC. The chain has TRBV5-1 and TRBJ2-7; D is ambiguous. CDR1 SGHRS and CDR2 YFSETQ come from the germline V gene. This CDR3 spans 13 amino acids. V shed 2 bases and J shed 2 bases, with 8 bases lying between them.

The V call is TRBV7-9, the J call TRBJ2-3; 7 bases map to TRBD1. V shed 10 bases, J shed 6 bases, and the junction held 16 bases outside the gene matches. Germline values: CDR1 SEHNR, CDR2 FQNEAQ (reference sequence). The CDR3 loop spans 15 amino acids. This chain's CDR3 is CATRPRQGITDTQYF. CDR3 DNA sequence: TGTGCCACCCGACCGCGACAGGGAATCACGGATACGCAGTATTTT.

The chain joins TRBV3-1 (or the pseudogene TRBV3-2) to TRBJ2-7; D gene uncertain. The germline V gene encodes CDR1 LGHDT and CDR2 YNNKEL (reference sequence). Trimming shortened V by 4 bases and J by 3 bases, and 10 bases separated the two germline ends. CDR3 size: 13 residues. The CDR3 loop is CASSPSFGYEQYV. The CDR3 coding sequence is TGTGCCAGCAGCCCCTCCTTCGGCTACGAGCAGTACGTC.

The chain carries TRBV13 and TRBJ2-1; 7 bases align to TRBD1. Trimming took 2 bases from V and 3 from J; bases not matched to a gene: 10. The CDR3 is made up of 17 amino acids. Germline V gene data show CDR1 as PRHDT and CDR2 as FYEKMQ (reference sequence). CDR3 amino acids: CASSLFGIRQGYNEQFF. The CDR3 nucleotides are TGTGCCAGCAGCTTATTTGGCATTCGACAGGGCTACAATGAGCAGTTCTTC.

This chain connects TRBV10-3 to TRBJ1-1; 8 positions match TRBD1. The CDR3 length is 15 residues. J gave up 7 bases and V 3 bases, and 10 bases lay outside the gene matches. Germline CDR1 is ENHRY and CDR2 is SYGVKD. The CDR3 nucleotides read TGTGCCATCAGTGAATCCGGGACAGGAGCGCGTGAAGCTTTCTTT. It translates to CAISESGTGAREAFF.

This chain links TRBV3-1 (or the pseudogene TRBV3-2) with TRBJ1-5, with D maybe TRBD1 (6 bases). The CDR3 has 15 residues. The germline V and J ends were trimmed by 1 base and 5 bases, with 12 bases remaining between them. CDR1 is LGHDT, CDR2 YNNKEL, per germline (reference sequence). The CDR3 nucleotides are TGTGCCAGCAGCCAAGGGGTGCCAGGGGATCAGCCCCAGCATTTT. Protein sequence: CASSQGVPGDQPQHF.

V gene TRBV5-1 combines with J gene TRBJ2-3, with 9 positions matching TRBD2. The germline gives CDR1 SGHRS, CDR2 YFSETQ. Trimming at V came to 4 bases and at J to 7 bases, leaving 10 bases not matched to a gene. The CDR3 is made up of 15 amino acids. This chain's CDR3 is CASSRSGGTFYTQYF. The CDR3 DNA follows: TGCGCCAGCAGCAGAAGCGGGGGGACCTTTTATACGCAGTATTTT.

Worth noting for this clone: Other DNA sequences from this sample encode an identical CDR3 as well. The rearrangement joins TRBV6-5 to TRBJ1-1; 8 bases map to TRBD1. CDR3 length equals 14 residues. With V trimmed by 5 bases and J by 1 base, 3 bases remained unmatched. CDR1 is MNHEY, CDR2 SVGAGI, per germline. This chain's CDR3 is CASSRDRGNTEAFF. The CDR3 nucleotides are TGTGCCAGCAGTCGAGACAGGGGGAACACTGAAGCTTTCTTT.

The rearrangement joins TRBV11-3 to TRBJ1-2; TRBD1 aligns across 7 bases. The CDR3 spans 16 residues. Germline V gene sequence: CDR1 SGHNT, CDR2 YENEEA. V lost 6 bases, J lost 4 bases, and 14 bases stayed unmatched. For the CDR3, the DNA is TGTGCCAGCAGGATAAACAGGGGCACGCGGGGCTATGGCTACACCTTC. Protein product: CASRINRGTRGYGYTF.

The chain couples TRBV5-1 to TRBJ1-4, with D perhaps TRBD1 (5 bases). Germline lookup yields CDR1 SGHRS and CDR2 YFSETQ. With 0 bases removed from V and 4 bases from J, the gap between germline ends came to 16 bases. The CDR3 has 17 amino acids. Here the CDR3 reads CASSLVPVDSRNEKLFF. The CDR3 DNA is TGCGCCAGCAGCTTGGTTCCCGTTGACAGTCGTAATGAAAAACTGTTTTTT.

The chain recombines TRBV7-8 with TRBJ1-3; D remains ambiguous. CDR3 length equals 12 residues. V lost 4 bases and J lost 4, with 5 bases in between. The V gene's germline CDR1 is SGHVS and CDR2 FQNEAQ. The CDR3 nucleotides read TGTGCCAGCAGCTCTCGGGGAAACACCATATATTTT. Its translation: CASSSRGNTIYF.

The J gene is TRBJ2-7, the V gene TRBV5-4, with 8 bases fitting TRBD2. From germline, CDR1 is SGHNT and CDR2 YYREEE (reference sequence). Trimming removed 4 bases from V and 1 base from J; junction bases left unmatched: 10. This CDR3 region has 16 residues. This CDR3 is CASSVGASGFSYEQYV. The CDR3 DNA sequence: TGTGCCAGCAGCGTTGGGGCTAGCGGGTTTTCCTACGAGCAGTACGTC.

This clone has only one observation. The genes are TRBV3-1 (or the pseudogene TRBV3-2) and TRBJ1-1; no clear D. Germline lookup yields CDR1 LGHDT and CDR2 YNNKEL (reference sequence). There are 16 residues in the CDR3. Between the trimmed V and J ends, which lost 4 bases and 0 bases, there was a span of 15 bases. Here the CDR3 reads CASSPRLRHLNTEAFF. The CDR3 DNA is TGTGCCAGCAGCCCACGCTTGAGACACCTGAACACTGAAGCTTTCTTT.

V and J are TRBV7-2 and TRBJ2-4, with D possibly being TRBD1 (6 bases). Trimming removed 1 base at V and 8 bases at J, with 15 bases between. CDR1 is SGHTA and CDR2 is FQGNSA in the germline V gene. The CDR3 sequence is 15 residues long. The CDR3 loop is CASSLGVTRGDIQYF. The CDR3 nucleotides are TGTGCCAGCAGCTTAGGAGTCACCAGGGGCGACATTCAGTACTTC. The full variable domain, in which reference TRBV7-2 and TRBJ2-4 provide the parts outside the CDR3, is GAGVSQSPSNKVTEKGKDVELRCDPISGHTALYWYRQSLGQGLEFLIYFQGNSAPDKSGLPSDRFSAERTGGSVSTLTIQRTQQEDSAVYLCASSLGVTRGDIQYFGAGTRLSVL.

CDR3 coding DNA: TGTGCCAGCAGCCCGGACAGGCTGAACACTGAAGCTTTCTTT. It translates to CASSPDRLNTEAFF. The V call is TRBV7-9, the J call TRBJ1-1; 7 positions agree with TRBD1. V lost 5 bases, J lost 0 bases, and 3 bases stayed unmatched. This CDR3 is built from 14 residues. CDR1 is SEHNR and CDR2 is FQNEAQ in the germline V gene (reference sequence).

The CDR3 sequence is CASSQGSDSPLHF. The CDR3 DNA follows: TGCGCCAGCAGCCAAGGGAGTGATTCACCCCTCCACTTT. This chain uses TRBV5-1 with TRBJ1-6; no definite D call. From germline, CDR1 is SGHRS and CDR2 YFSETQ. This CDR3 is built from 13 residues. V was shortened by 4 bases and J by 8 bases, with 10 bases between the two germline ends.

The J gene is TRBJ1-2, the V gene TRBV18; D is possibly TRBD1 (6 bases). Germline CDR1 is KGHSH and CDR2 is LQKENI. The CDR3 loop spans 13 amino acids. Deletions cut 2 bases from V and 4 bases from J, with 8 bases between. The CDR3 DNA follows: TGTGCCAGCTCACCAGACAGGACCTATGGCTACACCTTC. Translated: CASSPDRTYGYTF.

CDR3 sequence reads: CASSEDRGYTGELFF. CDR3 sequence (DNA): TGTGCCAGCAGTGAAGACAGGGGGTACACCGGGGAGCTGTTTTTT. This rearrangement joins TRBV6-1 to TRBJ2-2; 8 bases line up with TRBD1. Germline V lookup: CDR1 MNHNS, CDR2 SASEGT. V was clipped by 1 base and J by 3 bases; unmatched bases: 1. There are 15 residues in the CDR3.

J is TRBJ2-6 and V is TRBV19; possible D gene TRBD2, 6 bases. The germline V gene has CDR1 LNHDA and CDR2 SQIVND (reference sequence). The CDR3 contains 15 residues. V was clipped by 3 bases and J by 3 bases, with 9 bases between them. DNA of the CDR3: TGTGCCAGTAGTATTGGGGAGGTTGGGGCCAACGTCCTGACTTTC. It yields the protein CASSIGEVGANVLTF.

The chain carries TRBV28 and TRBJ1-6, with D hard to call. The germline V gene has CDR1 MDHEN and CDR2 SYDVKM. This CDR3 is built from 15 residues. Trimming cost V 1 base and J 5 bases, with 9 bases left between them. In nucleotides, the CDR3 is TGTGCCAGCAGTTTATTGCCCGGGAATAATTCACCCCTCCACTTT. Protein: CASSLLPGNNSPLHF.

This clone has only a few counts. This chain uses TRBV18 with TRBJ1-5; weak D call: TRBD1 (5 bases). The CDR3 totals 15 residues. Trimming removed 2 bases at V and 7 bases at J, with 15 bases between. Germline CDR1 is KGHSH and CDR2 is LQKENI. The CDR3 nucleotides read TGTGCCAGCTCACCATTTTTTCAGGGAGGGCAGCCCCAGCATTTT. This gives the protein CASSPFFQGGQPQHF.

The gene calls are TRBV7-9 and TRBJ2-1; D may be TRBD2 (6 bases). Per the germline V gene, CDR1 is SEHNR and CDR2 is FQNEAQ (reference sequence). There are 17 residues in the CDR3. The V gene lost 8 bases and the J gene lost 5 bases, with 25 bases spanning the gap. In DNA, the CDR3 is TGTGCCAGCCTCCCAACGGGGTATGGCGGGGTTGACAATGAGCAGTTCTTC. Its protein product is CASLPTGYGGVDNEQFF.

This chain uses TRBV5-8 with TRBJ2-7, with 9 bases identical to TRBD1. The CDR3 covers 15 residues. Germline trimming cut 4 bases from V and 4 bases from J; bases unmatched to any gene: 9. CDR1 SGHTS and CDR2 YDEGEE come from the germline V gene. CDR3 DNA: TGTGCCAGCAGCGTGGGACAGGGACCCCTGTACGAGCAGTACGTC. Translating gives CASSVGQGPLYEQYV.

V and J are TRBV14 and TRBJ2-7, with D tentatively TRBD1 (5 bases). The CDR3 extends over 17 amino acids. Looked up from germline, CDR1 is SGHDN and CDR2 is FVKESK. V lost 4 bases, J lost 2 bases, and 21 bases lay in between. In DNA, the CDR3 is TGTGCCAGCAGCCGAGCCCCTGGATTTATCAGGGCCTACGAGCAGTACGTC. It yields the protein CASSRAPGFIRAYEQYV.

This chain connects TRBV10-3 to TRBJ2-7; 7 bases are a match to TRBD1. The J segment lost 2 bases and the V segment lost 0 bases, leaving 4 bases of the junction unmatched. This CDR3 spans 15 amino acids. In germline, CDR1 is ENHRY, CDR2 SYGVKD. The DNA for the CDR3 is TGTGCCATCAGTGAGTCTAGGGACAGAACCTACGAGCAGTACTTC. Protein sequence: CAISESRDRTYEQYF.

The chain couples TRBV5-1 to TRBJ1-2, with 8 nucleotides matching TRBD1. The CDR3 runs to 13 residues. The trim removed 3 bases at V and 7 bases at J, leaving 5 bases unmatched. The germline CDR1 and CDR2 sequences are SGHRS and YFSETQ. The CDR3 here is CASSYDRGPGYTF. CDR3 nucleotides: TGCGCCAGCAGCTACGACAGGGGTCCTGGCTACACCTTC.

This rearrangement joins TRBV5-4 to TRBJ1-1, with TRBD1 identical over 11 bases. Germline V gene sequence: CDR1 SGHNT, CDR2 YYREEE (reference sequence). With V trimmed by 4 bases and J by 1 base, 6 bases remained unmatched. CDR3 size: 16 residues. CDR3 residues: CASSPWDRGSNTEAFF. CDR3 DNA sequence: TGTGCCAGCAGCCCTTGGGACAGGGGGTCGAACACTGAAGCTTTCTTT.